This TCR beta chain was profiled in a study of blood T cell repertoires in COVID-19. The overall study: Material from acute and convalescent COVID-19 was sourced from the United States, Italy and Spain. T cells, B-cell-depleted T cells, or PBMCs provided the cDNA or gDNA that served as material.

How the authors handled the data: Nucleated cell counts were estimated from reference gene primer amplification. Here immunoSEQ multiplex PCR was the method, and the copy in TCRdb shows in-frame clones only, minus some. That table gives V, J and clone size, and the DNA gave D and trimming. This repertoire shows around 100,000 clones, about 92% found once; its top ten account for around 6%. CDR1 SGHTA and CDR2 FQGTGA come from the germline V gene. The CDR3 is made up of 13 amino acids. Trimming removed 3 bases from V and 6 bases from J, with 12 bases in between. V is TRBV7-3 and J is TRBJ2-7; a weak D match, TRBD1 (5 bases). The sequenced sample was peripheral blood. The sequence was collected from a man aged 45 to 65 with active COVID-19. The CDR3 sequence: CASSFSVQGEQYF. The CDR3 DNA follows: TGTGCCAGCAGCTTTTCAGTCCAGGGCGAGCAGTACTTC.